This T cell receptor (beta chain) came from a study of cytomegalovirus exposure and HLA in healthy donors. Findings and caveats of the study: It was about 150 TCR beta chains that were listed as cytomegalovirus-associated.

Notes on this clone: The antigen is not known.

Only in-frame clones appear in the TCRdb table, and some are missing; sequencing was by immunoSEQ multiplex PCR. The table has approximately 300,000 clones, 75% to 90% seen once; the top ten hold more than 0.9%. The clonotype was recovered from a woman aged 25 to 39 in good health and CMV-seropositive. Sequenced: PBMCs.

In DNA form, the CDR3 reads TGTGCCAGCAGCCGGGGGACTAGCGGGAGGGCGGGCGAGCAGTACTTC. It encodes CASSRGTSGRAGEQYF. The rearrangement links TRBV5-4 to TRBJ2-7; 16 bases line up with TRBD2. Trimming at V came to 4 bases and at J to 6 bases, leaving 7 bases not matched to a gene. The CDR3 length is 16 residues. CDR1 is SGHNT and CDR2 is YYREEE in the germline V gene (reference sequence).